Described below is a single T cell receptor (beta chain) sequence and its context. The antigen is undetermined. The data derive from a study of lymphopenia after photon versus proton radiotherapy. This CDR3 comprises 16 residues. Germline loops: CDR1 SGHDT, CDR2 YYEEEE. The ends lost 4 bases at V and 5 bases at J; junction bases unmatched: 9. Here immunoSEQ multiplex PCR was the method, and the copy in TCRdb shows in-frame clones only, minus some. This repertoire shows tens of thousands of clones, roughly 90% found once; its top ten account for around 10%. Study-wide points: Photon-treated patients lost naive T cells and TCR diversity; proton-treated stayed stable.

The sample was peripheral blood, taken from a patient treated with proton-based radiotherapy. This TCR was sampled from an elderly man with esophageal cancer. V and J are TRBV5-6 and TRBJ2-4; 10 nucleotides align to TRBD1. CDR3 sequence: CASSPDRGFVQNIQYF. The CDR3 DNA reads TGTGCCAGCAGCCCGGACAGGGGGTTCGTCCAAAACATTCAGTACTTC.